The 25 T cell receptor beta chains reported below all come from one sample, sequenced in a study of blood T cell repertoires in COVID-19. Assay used: immunoSEQ multiplex PCR; TCRdb lists only in-frame clones, some missing. The repertoire holds about 120,000 clones, 88% seen once, with less than 2% in the top ten. The sample consisted of peripheral blood. All receptors derive from a human donor in a cohort sampled during active COVID-19.

This rearrangement joins TRBV3-1 (or the pseudogene TRBV3-2) to TRBJ2-1, with TRBD2 identical over 9 bases. The germline V gene encodes CDR1 LGHDT and CDR2 YNNKEL (reference sequence). This CDR3 spans 11 amino acids. V shed 4 bases, J shed 13 bases, and the junction held 2 bases outside the gene matches. CDR3 DNA: TGTGCCAGCAGCCTTAGCGGGAGTCAGTTCTTC. Amino acid sequence: CASSLSGSQFF.

The chain uses TRBV29-1 and TRBJ2-1; D perhaps matches TRBD2 (6 bases). Trimming left V 2 bases short and J 2 bases short, with 10 bases between. Germline V gives CDR1 SQVTM, CDR2 ANQGSEA. The CDR3 contains 14 residues. CDR3 bases: TGCAGCGTTGAAAGGGAGCGGGCCTACAATGAGCAGTTCTTC. It specifies CSVERERAYNEQFF.

The genes are TRBV20-1 and TRBJ2-6, with a tentative D call TRBD1 (5 bases). Germline V gene sequence: CDR1 DFQATT, CDR2 SNEGSKA (reference sequence). The V end lost 3 bases, the J end lost 0 bases, and 12 bases lay between the germline ends. The CDR3 is 16 amino acids. The CDR3 bases are TGCAGTGCTAGTATCCAGGGTTTCTCTGGGGCCAACGTCCTGACTTTC. It codes for CSASIQGFSGANVLTF.

This clone occurred a few times. The germline gene is not matched at one end of the junction; a read error may be the cause. This sequence joins TRBV7-7 and TRBJ2-1, with 10 bases lining up with TRBD2. Germline lookup yields CDR1 SSHAT and CDR2 FNYEAQ (reference sequence). CDR3 length: 16 amino acids. CDR3 coding DNA: TGTGCTAGCAGCCAATCCGGGACTAGCGTCATCAATGAGCAGTTCTTC. Its protein product is CASSQSGTSVINEQFF. Based on the CDR3 plus reference TRBV7-7 and TRBJ2-1, the full variable domain is GAGVSQSPRYKVTKRGQDVTLRCDPISSHATLYWYQQALGQGPEFLTYFNYEAQPDKSGLPSDRFSAERPEGSISTLTIQRTEQRDSAMYRCASSQSGTSVINEQFFGPGTRLTVL.

This clone was found once. V gene TRBV2 combines with J gene TRBJ2-1; 9 positions match TRBD2. Germline-derived CDR1 and CDR2 are SNHLY and FYNNEI. J was trimmed by 9 bases and V by 4 bases; bases with no gene match: 10. This CDR3 is built from 15 residues. The CDR3 spells CASSVRSSGAPEQFF. CDR3 in DNA: TGTGCCAGCAGTGTTAGGTCTAGCGGGGCCCCTGAGCAGTTCTTC.

This chain connects TRBV4-1 to TRBJ2-7, with 9 bases aligning to TRBD2. Germline V lookup: CDR1 MGHRA, CDR2 YSYEKL. The CDR3 is 16 amino acids. The V and J ends lost 0 bases and 6 bases, in that order; junction bases with no gene match: 9. This CDR3 reads CASSQELAGGRGEQYF. The CDR3 DNA reads as TGCGCCAGCAGCCAAGAATTAGCTGGCGGGAGGGGCGAGCAGTACTTC.

The gene calls are TRBV25-1 and TRBJ2-2, with 7 nucleotides matching TRBD1. The germline V gene encodes CDR1 MGHDK and CDR2 SYGVNS. After removal of 3 bases from V and 4 bases from J, the junction contained 5 bases not matched to a gene. The CDR3 has 15 amino acids. CDR3 region: CASSDVDRTTGELFF. The CDR3 DNA reads TGTGCCAGCAGTGATGTGGACAGGACCACCGGGGAGCTGTTTTTT.

The chain recombines TRBV10-1 with TRBJ1-2; D may be TRBD1 (6 bases). Germline CDR1 is WNHNN and CDR2 is SYGVQD (reference sequence). The CDR3 sequence is 18 residues long. V was trimmed by 6 bases and J by 6 bases, leaving 29 bases between them. CDR3 residues: CASRTTAPTGGGGNGYTF. As DNA, the CDR3 is TGCGCCAGCAGAACAACTGCACCGACCGGGGGGGGCGGAAATGGCTACACCTTC.

As concerns this clone: Relative to the germline gene, one junction end is altered; a read error may explain this. The J gene is TRBJ2-7, the V gene TRBV7-9; TRBD2 matches at 12 bases. The germline V gene has CDR1 SEHNR and CDR2 FQNEAQ (reference sequence). The CDR3 consists of 17 residues. In DNA, the CDR3 is TGTGCCAGCACCTTAGGTACACTAGCGGGAGGACACTACGAGCAGTACTTC. Translating it yields CASTLGTLAGGHYEQYF.

The J gene is TRBJ2-1, the V gene TRBV11-2; 7 positions agree with TRBD2. The CDR3 loop spans 14 amino acids. The germline V gene encodes CDR1 SGHAT and CDR2 FQNNGV. Trimming at V came to 3 bases and at J to 6 bases, leaving 5 bases not matched to a gene. CDR3 region: CASSFPGGTNEQFF. For the CDR3, the DNA is TGTGCCAGCAGCTTCCCGGGGGGTACCAATGAGCAGTTCTTC.

The rearrangement uses TRBV10-2 and TRBJ2-2; maybe TRBD1 (5 bases). V dropped 8 bases and J dropped 6 bases, with 13 bases sitting between them. This CDR3 spans 13 amino acids. Looked up from germline, CDR1 is WSHSY and CDR2 is SAAADI. CDR3 residues: CASAPRGSGELFF. CDR3 in DNA: TGCGCCAGCGCGCCAAGGGGATCCGGGGAGCTGTTTTTT.

This clone has a single count. The chain carries TRBV7-2 and TRBJ2-1; 9 positions match TRBD2. The CDR3 loop spans 16 amino acids. The V and J ends lost 0 bases and 8 bases, in that order; junction bases with no gene match: 8. Germline-derived CDR1 and CDR2 are SGHTA and FQGNSA. In DNA form, the CDR3 reads TGTGCCAGCAGCTTAGCGTTGGCGGGAGGGACGGATGAGCAGTTCTTC. Its translation: CASSLALAGGTDEQFF.

The CDR3 region has the DNA TGTGCCAGCAGCTTATCCTACAGGGGATTGAAGTTCTTC. This codes for CASSLSYRGLKFF. This chain links TRBV5-6 with TRBJ2-1; 7 bases map to TRBD1. CDR3 size: 13 residues. The germline CDR1 and CDR2 sequences are SGHDT and YYEEEE. V gave up 2 bases and J gave up 14 bases; unmatched junction bases: 10.

The chain couples TRBV28 to TRBJ1-6, with 7 bases matching TRBD1. CDR1 is MDHEN, CDR2 SYDVKM, per germline. The CDR3 is made up of 17 amino acids. The ends lost 4 bases at V and 0 bases at J; junction bases unmatched: 6. CDR3 loop: CASSWDSISSYNSPLHF. As DNA, the CDR3 is TGTGCCAGCAGTTGGGACAGTATTAGCTCCTATAATTCACCCCTCCACTTT.

The chain links TRBV4-1 to TRBJ1-5; D is unresolved. The germline V and J ends were trimmed by 1 base and 6 bases, with 10 bases remaining between them. The V gene's germline CDR1 is MGHRA and CDR2 YSYEKL. The CDR3 loop spans 14 amino acids. The CDR3 DNA follows: TGCGCCAGCAGCCAAGGCTTTGCGCTTCAGCCCCAGCATTTT. Translated, it gives CASSQGFALQPQHF.

This chain uses TRBV24-1 with TRBJ2-4, with D uncertain. The V gene lost 3 bases and the J gene lost 8 bases, with 7 bases spanning the gap. The germline CDR1 and CDR2 sequences are KGHDR and SFDVKD. The CDR3 is 12 amino acids. DNA of the CDR3: TGTGCCACCAGTGATCACAGAGACATTCAGTACTTC. This codes for CATSDHRDIQYF.

The chain joins TRBV29-1 to TRBJ2-3; a possible D gene is TRBD1 (5 bases). CDR1 is SQVTM and CDR2 is ANQGSEA in the germline V gene. The CDR3 loop spans 12 amino acids. The V end lost 6 bases, the J end lost 4 bases, and 11 bases lay between the germline ends. DNA for the CDR3: TGCAGCGTAACTACAGGTCCAGATACGCAGTATTTT. Protein sequence: CSVTTGPDTQYF.

The chain carries TRBV28 and TRBJ2-3; D unresolved. The germline V gene encodes CDR1 MDHEN and CDR2 SYDVKM. The CDR3 is made up of 17 amino acids. The germline V and J ends were trimmed by 5 bases and 0 bases, with 18 bases remaining between them. CDR3 DNA sequence: TGTGCCAGCAGTCTCCACGTCGACTCCCCTAGCACAGATACGCAGTATTTT. It translates to CASSLHVDSPSTDTQYF.

This chain links TRBV4-1 with TRBJ2-1, with D possibly TRBD2 on 5 matching bases. Looked up from germline, CDR1 is MGHRA and CDR2 is YSYEKL. Trimming took 0 bases from V and 10 from J, leaving 22 bases between them. This CDR3 contains 17 residues. CDR3 DNA sequence: TGCGCCAGCAGCCAAGATAGGACCCGGAGGCTAGCCGGGGAGCAGTTCTTC. As protein: CASSQDRTRRLAGEQFF.

V and J are TRBV20-1 and TRBJ2-1, with no clear D. Germline V gives CDR1 DFQATT, CDR2 SNEGSKA (reference sequence). This CDR3 comprises 14 residues. The germline V and J ends were trimmed by 3 bases and 3 bases, with 12 bases remaining between them. For the CDR3, the DNA is TGCAGTGCTAGTACTCAGGTCGGCTACAATGAGCAGTTCTTC. Amino acid sequence: CSASTQVGYNEQFF.

The V gene is TRBV24-1, the J gene TRBJ2-5, with 10 bases fitting TRBD1. Germline lookup yields CDR1 KGHDR and CDR2 SFDVKD. V lost 4 bases, J lost 4 bases, and 5 bases stayed unmatched. This CDR3 has 15 residues. Here the CDR3 DNA reads TGTGCCACCAGTGACTGGGACAGGGGCTTAGAGACCCAGTACTTC. Encoded protein: CATSDWDRGLETQYF.

For the CDR3, the DNA is TGTGCCAGCAGTGCTCCTTGGGGGCAGGGGTCGAACACTGAAGCTTTCTTT. This gives the protein CASSAPWGQGSNTEAFF. The V gene is TRBV25-1, the J gene TRBJ1-1; a possible D gene is TRBD1 (6 bases). CDR1 MGHDK and CDR2 SYGVNS come from the germline V gene. Trimming pared 4 bases from V and 1 base from J, leaving 19 bases between. There are 17 residues in the CDR3.

The CDR3 protein is CSASGGSLTDTQYF. The DNA of the CDR3 is TGCAGTGCTAGTGGGGGCAGCCTCACAGATACGCAGTATTTT. The gene calls are TRBV20-1 and TRBJ2-3; possible D gene TRBD1, 6 bases. Germline-derived CDR1 and CDR2 are DFQATT and SNEGSKA (reference sequence). Trimming stripped 3 bases from V and 2 bases from J, with 12 bases between. The CDR3 covers 14 residues.

DNA of the CDR3: TGCGCCAGCAGCTTTAGCGGGGTCGCGAACACCGGGGAGCTGTTTTTT. Its translation is CASSFSGVANTGELFF. The V gene is TRBV5-1, the J gene TRBJ2-2; 8 nucleotides agree with TRBD2. The CDR3 consists of 16 residues. Germline V CDR1 and CDR2: SGHRS, YFSETQ. V dropped 2 bases and J dropped 0; count of bases not matched to a gene: 3.

The V and J genes are TRBV18 and TRBJ1-2, with a tentative D call TRBD1 (5 bases). Germline V gene sequence: CDR1 KGHSH, CDR2 LQKENI. The CDR3 has 13 amino acids. Deletions cut 0 bases from V and 3 bases from J, with 5 bases between. CDR3 sequence (DNA): TGTGCCAGCTCACCACCCAGGGACTATGGCTACACCTTC. Amino acids: CASSPPRDYGYTF.